These T cell receptor beta chains were read from a single sample in a study of T cells in Graves' hyperthyroidism and ophthalmopathy. Via MiXCR, TCRdb re-called the multiplex PCR reads, giving one row per CDR3 protein. In the table there are around 300,000 distinct CDR3 sequences, roughly an eighth of which are singletons. The sequencing sample was made of blood. The source of these receptors is a middle-aged woman with Graves' ophthalmopathy. CDR3s include the opening cysteine and the closing phenylalanine or tryptophan. The D gene is left open where the match is weak.

TRBJ2-1 TRBV20-1 TRBD2 CSANPPSGGWDEQFF
TRBJ2-3 TRBV24-1 - CATSGVPPSTDTQYF
TRBJ2-5 TRBV20-1 - CSASIAQETQYF
TRBJ1-5 TRBV3-1 - CASSQGDQPQHF
TRBJ2-5 TRBV6-1 - CASRQASEETQYF
TRBJ2-7 TRBV2 - CASLQGPLAYEQYF
TRBJ2-2 TRBV12-3/TRBV12-4 TRBD2 CASSPREGHSTGELFF
TRBJ1-4 TRBV19 - CASSPGSANEKLFF
TRBJ1-1 TRBV29-1 - CSVARQHTNTEAFF
TRBJ2-2 TRBV27 - CASSQRRSYTGELFF
TRBJ2-3 TRBV20-1 TRBD1 CSARERQGGTDTQYF
TRBJ2-5 TRBV7-2 TRBD2 CASSPGTRNQETQYF
TRBJ2-3 TRBV3-1 - CASSPSLGQRTDTQYF
TRBJ2-5 TRBV28 - CASKDSLNQETQYF
TRBJ1-5 TRBV19 - CASSRGSGNQPQHF
TRBJ1-2 TRBV12-3/TRBV12-4 - CASRDNRVNYGYTF
TRBJ2-2 TRBV29-1 - CSVNYITGELFF
TRBJ1-2 TRBV29-1 - CSVLGQTNYGYTF
TRBJ2-2 TRBV5-1 - CASSFSYNTGELFF
TRBJ1-2 TRBV6-1 TRBD1 CASSNRGYGYTF
TRBJ2-1 TRBV2 - CATGFWGEQFF
TRBJ1-2 TRBV7-6 TRBD1 CASSERQGKGYGYTF
TRBJ2-7 TRBV12-3/TRBV12-4 TRBD2 CASSPGTSGGKGEQYF
TRBJ1-1 TRBV5-1 TRBD1 CASSWGDRQPGIEAFF
TRBJ1-5 TRBV7-6 TRBD1 CASSLDIGTVSNQPQHF
TRBJ2-1 TRBV27 TRBD2 CASSFLLAGMNEQFF
TRBJ2-5 TRBV3-1 TRBD1 CASSHHSRQGDETQYF
TRBJ1-2 TRBV4-2 - CASSQSGSYTF
TRBJ1-2 TRBV19 - CASSPDGLTNYGYTF
TRBJ2-3 TRBV20-1 TRBD2 CSAAGTSFGSTDTQYF
TRBJ2-5 TRBV5-4 TRBD1 CASSAGQGGTQYF
TRBJ2-7 TRBV10-2 TRBD1 CASSEPHPGQGAVLPPYEQYF
TRBJ2-3 TRBV3-1 TRBD1 CASSQNAGGLKDTQYF
TRBJ2-5 TRBV11-2 - CASSLAGGGGETQYF
TRBJ2-7 TRBV2 TRBD1 CAAGRDRSSYEQYF
TRBJ1-3 TRBV28 TRBD1 CASSLLQGAAGNTIYF
TRBJ2-1 TRBV20-1 - CSASTWNEQFF
TRBJ2-1 TRBV27 - CASSFLPGYNEQFF
TRBJ2-5 TRBV30 - CAWVPSEKETQDF
TRBJ2-7 TRBV7-2 TRBD2 CASSLDLGTSGGNTYEQYF
TRBJ2-5 TRBV11-3 - CASAGEQETQYF
TRBJ2-2 TRBV12-3/TRBV12-4 - CASSFETGELFF
TRBJ2-2 TRBV30 - CAWSPGTLTGELFF
TRBJ1-5 TRBV27 - CASSPNQPQHF
TRBJ2-3 TRBV19 TRBD2 CASNVASGGPSTDTQYF
TRBJ2-5 TRBV7-6 TRBD2 CASSLGTSGGSETQYF
TRBJ2-1 TRBV27 - CASSWDENNEQFF
TRBJ2-1 TRBV3-1 - CASSQDFYEQFF
TRBJ1-2 TRBV27 - CASSSTSRGLYGYTF
TRBJ1-5 TRBV6-1 - CASSDWSGNQPQHF
TRBJ2-7 TRBV5-1 - CASSVKGSRGHEQYF